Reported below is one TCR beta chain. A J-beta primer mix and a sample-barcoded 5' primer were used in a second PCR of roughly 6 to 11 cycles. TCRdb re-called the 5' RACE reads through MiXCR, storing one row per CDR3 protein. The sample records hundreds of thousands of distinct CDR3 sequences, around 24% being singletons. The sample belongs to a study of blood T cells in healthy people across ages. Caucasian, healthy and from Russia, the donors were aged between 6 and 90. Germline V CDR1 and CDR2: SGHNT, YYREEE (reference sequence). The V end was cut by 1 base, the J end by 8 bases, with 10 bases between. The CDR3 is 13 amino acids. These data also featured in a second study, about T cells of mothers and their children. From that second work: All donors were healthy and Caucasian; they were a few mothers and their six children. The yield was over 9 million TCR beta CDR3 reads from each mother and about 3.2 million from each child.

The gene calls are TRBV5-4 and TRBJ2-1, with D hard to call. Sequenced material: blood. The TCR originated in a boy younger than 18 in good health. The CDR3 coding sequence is TGTGCCAGCAGCTTGTTAGTCGTTGATGAGCAGTTCTTC. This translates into CASSLLVVDEQFF.